The T cell receptor (beta chain) described here comes from a study of regulatory T cells in long-lasting Graves disease. The wider study: Freshly diagnosed Graves' patients had used antithyroid drugs for under 3 months.

A few counts support this clonotype. Sample time point: newly diagnosed GD, antithyroid drugs for less than 3 months. With RNA extracted from PBMCs as input, the TCR library was made. TCR beta libraries were built with iRepertoire HTBI primers and Arm-PCR of CDR3 regions. MiXCR, run by TCRdb on the multiplex PCR reads, gives a single entry per CDR3 protein. The sample shows around 480,000 distinct CDR3 sequences, 15% to 20% of them seen only once. The V and J ends lost 1 base and 0 bases respectively, with 7 bases between them. CDR1 is SNHLY and CDR2 is FYNNEI in the germline V gene. CDR3 length: 14 residues. This same sample was also part of a study on T cells in Graves' hyperthyroidism and ophthalmopathy. That investigation notes: Carried out on the TCR CDR3, a first-round RT-PCR used the HTBI primer set. A model built on 13 V-J features separated ophthalmopathy from stable hyperthyroidism.

The chain uses TRBV2 and TRBJ2-7; D could derive from TRBD1 or TRBD2 (5 bases each). This sample comprised peripheral blood mononuclear cells (PBMCs), obtained at new diagnosis, from a patient treated with antithyroid drugs. This clonotype was sampled from a woman aged 35-65 years with Graves disease. CDR3 coding DNA: TGTGCCAGCAGTGAAGGGGGGTACTCCTACGAGCAGTACTTC. This sequence encodes CASSEGGYSYEQYF.